The 3 T cell receptor beta chains listed next were all sequenced from one sample in a study of blood T cell repertoires in COVID-19. Data came from immunoSEQ multiplex PCR; TCRdb stores just in-frame clones and leaves some out. Altogether over 350,000 clones are present, more than 70% being singletons, with the ten largest covering around 1.2%. Material for sequencing was PBMCs or T cells enriched from blood (not recorded which). The receptors were sampled from a woman under 30 who had recovered from COVID-19.

The V call is TRBV15, the J call TRBJ2-5; 9 bases agree with TRBD2. V lost 7 bases and J lost 3; bases outside the gene matches: 6. The CDR3 consists of 14 residues. Looked up from germline, CDR1 is LNHNV and CDR2 is YYDKDF (reference sequence). CDR3 amino acids: CATMGASGEETQYF. DNA for the CDR3: TGTGCCACCATGGGGGCTAGCGGGGAAGAGACCCAGTACTTC.

This sequence joins TRBV9 and TRBJ1-2; the D gene is possibly TRBD1 (6 bases). CDR1 and CDR2 from the germline V gene are SGDLS and YYNGEE. This CDR3 has 14 residues. Trimming pared 5 bases from V and 0 bases from J, leaving 11 bases between. The CDR3 loop is CASSPGHTNYGYTF. CDR3 nucleotide sequence: TGTGCCAGCAGTCCGGGACACACTAACTATGGCTACACCTTC.

The CDR3 region is CASSRMDTLEQYF. Written as DNA, the CDR3 is TGTGCCAGCAGTCGGATGGACACTCTCGAGCAGTACTTC. This chain joins TRBV12-3 or TRBV12-4 and TRBJ2-7, with D maybe TRBD1 (5 bases). The CDR3 has 13 residues. Trimming shortened V by 5 bases and J by 6 bases, and 14 bases separated the two germline ends.